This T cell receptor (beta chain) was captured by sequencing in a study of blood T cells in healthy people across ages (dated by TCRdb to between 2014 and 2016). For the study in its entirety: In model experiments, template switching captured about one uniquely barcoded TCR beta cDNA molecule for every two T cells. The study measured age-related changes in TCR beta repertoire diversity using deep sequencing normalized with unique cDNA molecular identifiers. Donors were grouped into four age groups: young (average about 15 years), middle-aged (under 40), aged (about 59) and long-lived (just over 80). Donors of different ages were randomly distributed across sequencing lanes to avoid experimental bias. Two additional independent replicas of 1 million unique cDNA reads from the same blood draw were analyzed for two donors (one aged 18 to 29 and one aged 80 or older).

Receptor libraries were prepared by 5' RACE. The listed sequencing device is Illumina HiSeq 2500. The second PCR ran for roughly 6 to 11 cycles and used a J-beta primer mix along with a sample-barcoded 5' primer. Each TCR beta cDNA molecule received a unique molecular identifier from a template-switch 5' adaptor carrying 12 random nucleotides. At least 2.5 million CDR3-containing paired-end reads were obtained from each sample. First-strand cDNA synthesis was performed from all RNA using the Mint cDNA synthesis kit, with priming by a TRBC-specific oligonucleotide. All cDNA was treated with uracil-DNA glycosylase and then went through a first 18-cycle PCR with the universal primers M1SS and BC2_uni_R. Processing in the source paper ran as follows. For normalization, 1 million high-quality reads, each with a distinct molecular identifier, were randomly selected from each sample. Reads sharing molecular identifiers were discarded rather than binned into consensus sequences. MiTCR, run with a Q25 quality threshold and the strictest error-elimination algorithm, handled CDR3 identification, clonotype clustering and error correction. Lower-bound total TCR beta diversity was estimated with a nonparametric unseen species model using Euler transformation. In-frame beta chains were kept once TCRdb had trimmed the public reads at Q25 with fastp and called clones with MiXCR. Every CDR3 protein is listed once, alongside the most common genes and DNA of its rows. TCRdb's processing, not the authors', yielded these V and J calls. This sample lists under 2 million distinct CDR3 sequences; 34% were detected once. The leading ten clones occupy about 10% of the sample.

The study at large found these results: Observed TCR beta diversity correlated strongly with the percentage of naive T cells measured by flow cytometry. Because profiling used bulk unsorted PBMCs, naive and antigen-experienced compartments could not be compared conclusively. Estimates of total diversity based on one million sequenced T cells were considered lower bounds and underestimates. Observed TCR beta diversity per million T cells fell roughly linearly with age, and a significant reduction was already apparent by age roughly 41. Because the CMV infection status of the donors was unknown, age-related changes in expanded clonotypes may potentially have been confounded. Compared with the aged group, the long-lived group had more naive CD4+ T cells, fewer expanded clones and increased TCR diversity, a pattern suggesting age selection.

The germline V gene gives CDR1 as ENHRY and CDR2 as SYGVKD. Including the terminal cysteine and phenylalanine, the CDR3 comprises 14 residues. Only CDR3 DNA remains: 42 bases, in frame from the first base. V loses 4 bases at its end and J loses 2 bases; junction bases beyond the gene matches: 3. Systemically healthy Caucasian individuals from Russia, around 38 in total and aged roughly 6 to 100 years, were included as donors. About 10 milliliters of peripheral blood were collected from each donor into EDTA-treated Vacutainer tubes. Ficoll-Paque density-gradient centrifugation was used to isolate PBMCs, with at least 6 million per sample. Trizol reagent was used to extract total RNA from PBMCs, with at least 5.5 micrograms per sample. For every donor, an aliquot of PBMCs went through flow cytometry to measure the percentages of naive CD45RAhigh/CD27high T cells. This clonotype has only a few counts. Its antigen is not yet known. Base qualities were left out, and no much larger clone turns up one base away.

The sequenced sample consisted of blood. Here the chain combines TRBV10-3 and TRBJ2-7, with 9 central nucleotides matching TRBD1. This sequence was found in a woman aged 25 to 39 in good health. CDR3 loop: CAISADRGTYEQYF. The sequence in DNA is TGTGCCATCAGTGCGGACAGGGGCACCTACGAGCAGTACTTC.